This T cell receptor (beta chain) stems from a study of blood T cell repertoires in COVID-19. Study as a whole: The United States, Italy and Spain were the sources of the acute and convalescent COVID-19 samples. Sources were T cells, B-cell-depleted T cells, or PBMCs; the material itself was cDNA or gDNA.

V lost 3 bases, J lost 5 bases, and 7 bases lay in between. The CDR3 consists of 13 residues. In the authors' methods: Reference gene primers were amplified, and this amplification served to estimate nucleated cell counts. Sequencing used immunoSEQ multiplex PCR; TCRdb keeps in-frame clones, though not all of them. The V and J calls and clone size were taken over from that table, and D and trimming were inferred from the DNA. The sample shows approximately 41,000 clones, 88% of them seen only once. The chain uses TRBV12-3 or TRBV12-4 and TRBJ2-2, with D possibly TRBD2 on 5 matching bases. This TCR derives from a human donor in a cohort sampled during active COVID-19. The sequencing sample was made of peripheral blood. Written as DNA, the CDR3 is TGTGCCAGCAGTTTTAGCGAAACCGGGGAGCTGTTTTTT. Amino acid sequence: CASSFSETGELFF.